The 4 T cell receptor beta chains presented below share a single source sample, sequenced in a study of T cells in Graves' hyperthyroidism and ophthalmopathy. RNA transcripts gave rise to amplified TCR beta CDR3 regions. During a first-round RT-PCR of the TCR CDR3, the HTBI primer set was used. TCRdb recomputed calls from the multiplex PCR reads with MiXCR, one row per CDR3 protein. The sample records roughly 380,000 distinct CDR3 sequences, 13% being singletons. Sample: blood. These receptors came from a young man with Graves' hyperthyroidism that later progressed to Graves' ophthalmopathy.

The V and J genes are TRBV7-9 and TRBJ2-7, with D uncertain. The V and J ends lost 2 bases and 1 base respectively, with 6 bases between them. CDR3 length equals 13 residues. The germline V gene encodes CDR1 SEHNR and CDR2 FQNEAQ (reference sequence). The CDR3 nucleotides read TGTGCCAGCAGCTTATTGCCATCCTACGAGCAGTACTTC. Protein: CASSLLPSYEQYF.

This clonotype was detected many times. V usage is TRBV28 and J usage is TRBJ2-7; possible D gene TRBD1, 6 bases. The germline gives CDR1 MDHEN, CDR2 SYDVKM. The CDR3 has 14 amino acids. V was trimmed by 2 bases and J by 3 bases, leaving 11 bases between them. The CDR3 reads CASSLTPTGYEQYF. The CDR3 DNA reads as TGTGCCAGCAGTTTAACCCCGACAGGCTACGAGCAGTACTTC.

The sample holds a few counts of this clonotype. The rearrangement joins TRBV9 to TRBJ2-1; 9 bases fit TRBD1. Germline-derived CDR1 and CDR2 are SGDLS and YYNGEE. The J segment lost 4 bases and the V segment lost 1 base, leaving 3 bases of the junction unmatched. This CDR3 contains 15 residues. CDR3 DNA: TGTGCCAGCAGCGTATGGGGACAGGGTTACAATGAGCAGTTCTTC. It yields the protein CASSVWGQGYNEQFF.

The CDR3 region has the DNA TGCGCCAGCAGCCGGGGGGGTGGCCCAGGGACCGACGAGCAGTACTTC. This encodes CASSRGGGPGTDEQYF. The chain combines TRBV4-1 with TRBJ2-7, with 7 nucleotides matching TRBD2. The germline gives CDR1 MGHRA, CDR2 YSYEKL. The CDR3 runs to 16 residues. V lost 4 bases and J lost 5; bases outside the gene matches: 14.